This T cell receptor beta chain derives from a study of spatial heterogeneity in lung cancer. Germline CDR1 is LGHDT and CDR2 is YNNKEL (reference sequence). Trimming cost V 4 bases and J 6 bases; bases outside gene matches: 7. This CDR3 comprises 15 residues. All TCR cDNA molecules were individually tagged with a unique molecular identifier. TCRdb used MiXCR to reprocess the 5' RACE reads, holding one entry per CDR3 protein. Altogether 15,000 to 20,000 distinct CDR3 sequences are present, under 20% being singletons, with the ten largest covering roughly an eighth. Specified time point: sample taken at primary tumor resection. Unsorted tumor, nontumor lung tissue or cryopreserved PBMC supplied the whole RNA. There were 75 or so donors, all of them untreated patients with early-stage non-small cell lung cancer. This clonotype was observed at least ten times.

The specimen comprised PBMCs, sampled at surgery. The chain uses TRBV3-1 and TRBJ2-1, with 9 bases identical to TRBD1. The receptor's source is a male donor with early-stage non-small cell lung cancer. CDR3 amino acids: CASSRSGTGRNEQFF. The CDR3 bases are TGTGCCAGCAGCCGATCCGGGACAGGGCGCAATGAGCAGTTCTTC.